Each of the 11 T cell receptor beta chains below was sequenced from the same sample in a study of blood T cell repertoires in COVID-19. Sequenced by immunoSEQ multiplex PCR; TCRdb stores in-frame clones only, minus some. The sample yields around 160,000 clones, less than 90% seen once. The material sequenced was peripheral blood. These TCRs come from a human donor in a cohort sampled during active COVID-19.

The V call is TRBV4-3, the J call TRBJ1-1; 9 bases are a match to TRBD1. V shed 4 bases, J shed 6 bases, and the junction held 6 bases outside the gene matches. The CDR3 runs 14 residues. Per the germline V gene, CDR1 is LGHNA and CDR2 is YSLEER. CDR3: CASSRQGVGAEAFF. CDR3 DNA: TGCGCCAGCAGCCGACAGGGGGTTGGCGCTGAAGCTTTCTTT.

The CDR3, as DNA: TGTGCCAGCAGCCGCCTGGGACAGGGCTCCGAGCAGTACTTC. This sequence encodes CASSRLGQGSEQYF. This chain connects TRBV7-9 to TRBJ2-7; 9 bases line up with TRBD1. CDR3 length: 14 amino acids. With 5 bases clipped from V and 6 bases from J, the junction kept 8 bases outside the gene matches. Germline V CDR1 and CDR2: SEHNR, FQNEAQ (reference sequence).

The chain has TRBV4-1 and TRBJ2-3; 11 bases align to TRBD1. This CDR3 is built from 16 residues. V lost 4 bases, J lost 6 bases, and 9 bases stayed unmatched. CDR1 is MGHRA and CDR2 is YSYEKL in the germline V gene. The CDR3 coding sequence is TGCGCCAGCAGCCCACGACCCGGACAGGGGGCTGATACGCAGTATTTT. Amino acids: CASSPRPGQGADTQYF.

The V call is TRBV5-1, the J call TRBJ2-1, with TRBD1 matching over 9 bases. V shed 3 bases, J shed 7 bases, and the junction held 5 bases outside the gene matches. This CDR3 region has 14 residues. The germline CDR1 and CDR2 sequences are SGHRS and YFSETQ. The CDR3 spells CASSYRTGANEQFF. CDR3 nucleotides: TGCGCCAGCAGCTATAGGACAGGGGCGAATGAGCAGTTCTTC.

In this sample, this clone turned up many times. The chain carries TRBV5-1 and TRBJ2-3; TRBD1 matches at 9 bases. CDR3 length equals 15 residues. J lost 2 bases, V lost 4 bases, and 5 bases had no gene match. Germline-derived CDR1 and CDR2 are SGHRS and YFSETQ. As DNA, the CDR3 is TGCGCCAGCAGCCGGGACAGGGCGGACACAGATACGCAGTATTTT. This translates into CASSRDRADTDTQYF.

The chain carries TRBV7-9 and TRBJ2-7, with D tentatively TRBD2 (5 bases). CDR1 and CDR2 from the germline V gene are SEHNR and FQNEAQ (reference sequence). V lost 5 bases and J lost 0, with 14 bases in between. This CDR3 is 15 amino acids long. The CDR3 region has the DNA TGTGCCAGCAGCCTCGGCGGTGAGGGCTCCTACGAGCAGTACTTC. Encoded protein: CASSLGGEGSYEQYF.

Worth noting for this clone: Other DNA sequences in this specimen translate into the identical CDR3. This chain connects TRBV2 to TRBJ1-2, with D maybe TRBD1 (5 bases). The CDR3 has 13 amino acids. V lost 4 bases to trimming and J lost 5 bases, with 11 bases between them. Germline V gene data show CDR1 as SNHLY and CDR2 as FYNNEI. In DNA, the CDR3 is TGTGCCAGCAGTGTTCAGGGAGGGTATGGCTACACCTTC. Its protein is CASSVQGGYGYTF.

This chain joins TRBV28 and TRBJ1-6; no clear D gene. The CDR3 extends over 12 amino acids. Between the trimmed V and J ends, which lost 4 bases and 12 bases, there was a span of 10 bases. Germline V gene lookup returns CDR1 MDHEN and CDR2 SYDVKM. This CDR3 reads CASSSAGGPLHF. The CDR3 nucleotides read TGTGCCAGCAGTTCCGCAGGAGGACCCCTCCACTTT.

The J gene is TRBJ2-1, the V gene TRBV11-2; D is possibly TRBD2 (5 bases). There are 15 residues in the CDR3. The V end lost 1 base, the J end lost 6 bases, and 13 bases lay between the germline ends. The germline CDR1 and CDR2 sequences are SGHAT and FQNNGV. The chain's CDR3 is CASSLGLAWANEQFF. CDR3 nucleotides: TGTGCCAGCAGCTTAGGCTTAGCGTGGGCCAATGAGCAGTTCTTC.

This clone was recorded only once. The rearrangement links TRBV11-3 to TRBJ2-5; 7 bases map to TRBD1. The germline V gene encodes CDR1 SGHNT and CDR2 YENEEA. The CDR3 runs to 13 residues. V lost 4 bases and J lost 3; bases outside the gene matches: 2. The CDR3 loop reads CASSSGQKETQYF. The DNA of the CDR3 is TGTGCCAGCAGCTCGGGACAGAAAGAGACCCAGTACTTC.

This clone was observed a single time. CDR3 region: CASCPRVDQPQHF. DNA for the CDR3: TGTGCCAGCTGCCCTCGGGTGGATCAGCCCCAGCATTTT. The rearrangement links TRBV6-5 to TRBJ1-5; D ambiguous. The CDR3 sequence is 13 residues long. The germline V and J ends were trimmed by 8 bases and 5 bases, with 13 bases remaining between them. Per germline, CDR1 MNHEY and CDR2 SVGAGI.